This record concerns one T cell receptor (beta chain) sequence. Its matching antigen is unknown. This CDR3 has 14 residues. Germline CDR1 MNHEY, CDR2 SVGAGI. Deletions cut 7 bases from V and 2 bases from J, with 15 bases between. The PCR was carried out with 60 Vbeta primers and 13 Jbeta primers. The protocol was immunoSEQ multiplex PCR, while the TCRdb copy is restricted to in-frame clones and leaves out a portion. The sample carries 150,000 to 200,000 clones, approximately 84% recorded once. This sample stems from a study of cytomegalovirus exposure and HLA in healthy donors. Overall study: Most donors, 81% of over 300 genotyped, fell in the Caucasian-associated ancestry cluster.

General study points: Indistinguishable V segments such as TRBV6-2 and TRBV6-3 were excluded. It was reported in a later analysis that an Asian-associated ancestry cluster showed fewer N-insertions than the roughly 710-donor mean.

The gene calls are TRBV6-5 and TRBJ2-7; D ambiguous. This receptor was obtained from a girl aged 10 to 17 in good health and CMV-seropositive. The sequenced sample was PBMCs. CDR3 bases: TGTGCCAGCACTCCACTGCCTAACCCCTACGAGCAGTACTTC. Residues: CASTPLPNPYEQYF.